The present T cell receptor beta chain was sequenced within a study of cytomegalovirus exposure and HLA in healthy donors. Study-wide results and limits: The analysis excluded some indistinguishable V segments, including TRBV6-2 and TRBV6-3.

Researchers ran the PCR with 60 Vbeta and 13 Jbeta primers. Data came from immunoSEQ multiplex PCR; TCRdb stores just in-frame clones and leaves some out. In the table there are approximately 110,000 clones, roughly 85% of which are singletons. This clone has more than one count but fewer than ten. Antigen unknown. The CDR3 sequence is 15 residues long. Germline V gene data show CDR1 as SGHRS and CDR2 as YFSETQ. With 4 bases removed from V and 6 bases from J, the gap between germline ends came to 19 bases. The TCR comes from a woman aged 40 to 50 in good health and CMV-seronegative. The rearrangement links TRBV5-1 to TRBJ1-2; a possible D gene is TRBD1 (5 bases). Sequenced material: PBMCs. CDR3 nucleotide sequence: TGCGCCAGCAGCCTCCGTACCGGGACTCCCCATGGCTACACCTTC. Its translation is CASSLRTGTPHGYTF.